The T cell receptor beta chain described here comes from a study of kidney transplant recipient with SARS-CoV-2 infection. This CDR3 spans 14 amino acids. Germline V CDR1 and CDR2: LGHDT, YNNKEL (reference sequence). Trimming left V 6 bases short and J 1 base short, with 10 bases between. Ten or more counts support this clonotype. A single record per CDR3 protein comes from TCRdb applying MiXCR to the reads. Here the sample spans approximately 250,000 distinct CDR3 sequences, 25% to 35% being singletons. Sequenced material: a blood sample, taken at baseline and on day 111 from a kidney transplant recipient. This receptor was taken from a male patient between 25 and 39 years old who had COVID-19 and was a kidney transplant recipient. Part of the T cell pool may stem from the graft donor. V usage is TRBV3-1 and J usage is TRBJ1-3, with D maybe TRBD1 (6 bases). In nucleotides, the CDR3 is TGTGCCAGCAGGAAACAGGGTTCTGGAAACACCATATATTTT. This encodes CASRKQGSGNTIYF.